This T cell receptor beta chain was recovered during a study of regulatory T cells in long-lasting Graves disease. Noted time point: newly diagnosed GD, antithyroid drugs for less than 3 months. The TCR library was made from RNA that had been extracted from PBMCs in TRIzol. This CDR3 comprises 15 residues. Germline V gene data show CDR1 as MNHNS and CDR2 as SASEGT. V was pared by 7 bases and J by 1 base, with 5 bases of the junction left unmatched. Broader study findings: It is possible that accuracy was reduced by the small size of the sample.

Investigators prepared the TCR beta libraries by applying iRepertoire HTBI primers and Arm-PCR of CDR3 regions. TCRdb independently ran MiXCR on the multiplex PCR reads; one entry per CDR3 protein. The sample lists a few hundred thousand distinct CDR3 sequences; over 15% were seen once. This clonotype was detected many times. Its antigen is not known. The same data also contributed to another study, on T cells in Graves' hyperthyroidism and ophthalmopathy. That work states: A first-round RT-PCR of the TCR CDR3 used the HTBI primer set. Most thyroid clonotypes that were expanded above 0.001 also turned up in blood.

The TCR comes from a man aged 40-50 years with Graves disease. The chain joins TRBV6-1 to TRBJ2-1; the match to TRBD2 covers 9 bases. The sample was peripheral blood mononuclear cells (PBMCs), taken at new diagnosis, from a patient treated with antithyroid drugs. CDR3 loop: CASTLAGGSYNEQFF. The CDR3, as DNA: TGTGCCAGCACACTCGCGGGGGGGTCCTACAATGAGCAGTTCTTC.